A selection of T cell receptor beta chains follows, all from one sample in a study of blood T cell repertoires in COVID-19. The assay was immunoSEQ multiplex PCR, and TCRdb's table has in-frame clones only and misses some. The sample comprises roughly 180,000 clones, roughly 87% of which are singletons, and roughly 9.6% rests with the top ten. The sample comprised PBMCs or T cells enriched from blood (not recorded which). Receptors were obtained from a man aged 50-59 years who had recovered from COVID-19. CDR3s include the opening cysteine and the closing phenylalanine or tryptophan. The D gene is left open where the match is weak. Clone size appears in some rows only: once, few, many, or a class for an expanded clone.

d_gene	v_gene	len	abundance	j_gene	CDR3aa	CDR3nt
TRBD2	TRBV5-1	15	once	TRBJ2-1	CASSLSVAEREEQFF	TGCGCCAGCAGCTTGTCGGTGGCCGAGCGGGAAGAGCAGTTCTTC
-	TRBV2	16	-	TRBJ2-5	CASSESEWEAQGTQYF	TGTGCCAGCAGTGAATCTGAGTGGGAGGCCCAGGGGACCCAGTACTTC
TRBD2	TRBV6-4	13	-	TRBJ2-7	CASSQSLADEQYF	TGTGCCAGCAGTCAAAGCCTAGCGGACGAGCAGTACTTC
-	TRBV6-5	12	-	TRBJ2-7	CASGLQAYEQYF	TGTGCCAGCGGGTTACAGGCTTACGAGCAGTACTTC
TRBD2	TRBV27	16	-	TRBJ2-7	CATKPGGGLGTYEQYF	TGTGCCACTAAGCCAGGCGGGGGATTAGGAACCTACGAGCAGTACTTC
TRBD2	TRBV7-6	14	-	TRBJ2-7	CASSLDDGRNEQYF	TGTGCCAGCAGCTTAGATGACGGGAGGAACGAGCAGTACTTC
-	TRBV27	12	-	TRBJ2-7	CASSYNRVEQYF	TGTGCCAGCAGCTATAACAGGGTCGAGCAGTACTTC
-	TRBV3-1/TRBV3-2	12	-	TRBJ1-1	CASSQTYTEAFF	TGTGCCAGCAGCCAAACATACACTGAAGCTTTCTTT
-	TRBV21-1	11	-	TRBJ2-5	CASSPRETQYF	TGTGCCAGCAGCCCCCGGGAAACCCAGTACTTC
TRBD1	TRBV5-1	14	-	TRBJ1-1	CASSLYGQGTEAFF	TGCGCCAGCAGCTTGTACGGACAGGGTACTGAAGCTTTCTTT
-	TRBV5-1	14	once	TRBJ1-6	CASSLAAEASPLHF	TGCGCCAGCAGCTTGGCGGCGGAGGCGTCACCCCTCCACTTT
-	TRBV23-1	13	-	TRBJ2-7	CASSPSRSHEQYF	TGCGCCAGCAGCCCAAGTCGGAGCCACGAGCAGTACTTC
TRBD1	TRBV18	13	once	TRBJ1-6	CASSGQVDSPLHF	TGTGCCAGCTCCGGACAGGTTGATTCACCCCTCCACTTT
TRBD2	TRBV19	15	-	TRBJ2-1	CASSMILAGYNEQFF	TGTGCCAGTAGTATGATCCTAGCGGGGTACAATGAGCAGTTCTTC
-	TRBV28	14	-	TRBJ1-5	CASTGTAGVEPQHF	TGTGCCAGCACCGGAACGGCAGGGGTAGAGCCCCAGCATTTT
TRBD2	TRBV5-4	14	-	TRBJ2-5	CASSSKSELAAQYF	TGTGCCAGCAGCTCGAAGTCGGAACTAGCGGCCCAGTACTTC